Presented here are 15 T cell receptor beta chains from one specimen sequenced in a study of T-cell reconstitution after alpha-beta-depleted transplantation in children. Unique molecular identifiers were incorporated when the TCRbeta library was constructed. TCRdb analysed the PCR reads with MiXCR anew, one entry per CDR3 protein. The data show around 500,000 distinct CDR3 sequences, with 23% seen just once and approximately 14% held by the top ten. The starting material was PBMCs, mostly from graft donor cells, obtained 360 days after TCRalphabeta/CD19-depleted stem cell transplant. The source is a boy under three years old who had a stem cell transplant for acute myeloid leukemia, so the T cells may come from the graft donor.

In this sample, this clonotype turned up a few times. CDR3 region: CASSLGWTAFTEAFF. CDR3 bases: TGTGCCAGCAGCTTAGGATGGACGGCGTTTACTGAAGCTTTCTTT. The J gene is TRBJ1-1, the V gene TRBV7-2; D uncertain. This CDR3 has 15 amino acids. Trimming removed 1 base at V and 5 bases at J, with 14 bases between. CDR1 and CDR2 (germline): SGHTA, FQGNSA.

This clonotype occurred many times. The J gene is TRBJ1-1, the V gene TRBV3-1; D might be TRBD1 (6 bases). The CDR3 is 15 residues long. Germline CDR1 is LGHDT and CDR2 is YNNKEL (reference sequence). Trimming took off 1 base at V and 5 bases at J, with 14 bases between the two ends. The CDR3: CASSQGGQGWTEAFF. CDR3 coding DNA: TGTGCCAGCAGCCAAGGAGGTCAGGGGTGGACTGAAGCTTTCTTT.

This clonotype was picked up many times. This chain connects TRBV7-2 to TRBJ2-5; 9 bases are a match to TRBD2. V lost 1 base to trimming and J lost 5 bases; unmatched junction nucleotides: 2. The CDR3 totals 14 residues. The germline CDR1 and CDR2 sequences are SGHTA and FQGNSA. CDR3 sequence (DNA): TGTGCCAGCAGCTTAGATCTAGCGGGGGAGACCCAGTACTTC. It encodes CASSLDLAGETQYF.

This clonotype was observed a few times. The chain couples TRBV21-1 to TRBJ2-7; no DNA check was done on the table's D call, TRBD1. TRBV21-1 constitutes a pseudogene. The CDR3 consists of 14 residues. The CDR3 is CASSKASAGVEQYV. The CDR3 bases are TGTGCCAGCAGCAAAGCCTCGGCAGGGGTCGAGCAGTACGTC.

CDR3 DNA: TGTGCCAGCAGTCCCCGACAGCTAAAAGACTATGGCTACACCTTC. Translating it yields CASSPRQLKDYGYTF. The chain is built from TRBV12-3 or TRBV12-4 and TRBJ1-2, with D maybe TRBD1 (5 bases). This CDR3 is built from 15 residues. Between the trimmed V and J ends, which lost 5 bases and 3 bases, there was a span of 16 bases.

This chain joins TRBV6-2 or TRBV6-3 and TRBJ2-1; possibly TRBD1 for D (6 bases). The CDR3 has 16 amino acids. The V gene lost 2 bases and the J gene lost 9 bases, with 20 bases spanning the gap. Germline loops: CDR1 MNHEY, CDR2 SVGEGT. In DNA, the CDR3 is TGTGCCAGCAGTTACCCTACCCCTTCCAGGGGCAGTGAGCAGTTCTTC. Protein: CASSYPTPSRGSEQFF.

The chain has TRBV20-1 and TRBJ1-4; the match to TRBD1 covers 8 bases. This CDR3 region has 14 residues. Germline V lookup: CDR1 DFQATT, CDR2 SNEGSKA (reference sequence). J was trimmed by 8 bases and V by 4 bases; bases with no gene match: 9. Written as DNA, the CDR3 is TGCAGTGCTATTCCGGGACAGGAAGGGGAAAAACTGTTTTTT. Its protein is CSAIPGQEGEKLFF.

The chain links TRBV20-1 to TRBJ2-7; 9 bases map to TRBD1. CDR1 is DFQATT and CDR2 is SNEGSKA in the germline V gene (reference sequence). This CDR3 spans 14 amino acids. The CDR3: CSVITGTGSYEQYF. The CDR3 region has the DNA TGCAGCGTGATCACCGGGACAGGGTCCTACGAGCAGTACTTC.

The chain employs TRBV6-5 and TRBJ2-2; 9 positions agree with TRBD1. V lost 2 bases and J lost 9; bases outside the gene matches: 10. This CDR3 has 16 residues. Germline V lookup: CDR1 MNHEY, CDR2 SVGAGI. Written as DNA, the CDR3 is TGTGCCAGCAGTTACCCGGGACAGGGTCTTGGTTGGGAGCTGTTTTTT. It translates to CASSYPGQGLGWELFF.

This clonotype was observed at least ten times. The rearrangement uses TRBV29-1 and TRBJ2-2, with D tentatively TRBD1 or TRBD2 (5 bases each). Germline V lookup: CDR1 SQVTM, CDR2 ANQGSEA. This CDR3 spans 13 amino acids. The DNA for the CDR3 is TGCAGTGGAGGACACACGAACACCGGGGAGCTGTTTTTT. Its translation is CSGGHTNTGELFF.

The J gene is TRBJ2-3, the V gene TRBV5-1, with TRBD2 matching over 7 bases. The CDR3 is 16 residues long. The V and J ends lost 0 bases and 0 bases, in that order; junction bases with no gene match: 4. Germline-derived CDR1 and CDR2 are SGHRS and YFSETQ. The CDR3 DNA reads TGCGCCAGCAGCTTGGATGCGGGAGCTAGCACAGATACGCAGTATTTT. This encodes CASSLDAGASTDTQYF.

The CDR3 here is CASSRWRDYEQYF. In nucleotides, the CDR3 is TGTGCCAGCAGCCGCTGGAGGGATTACGAGCAGTACTTC. This chain uses TRBV11-3 with TRBJ2-7; maybe TRBD2 (6 bases). Germline CDR1 reads SGHNT; CDR2 reads YENEEA. CDR3 length: 13 residues. Trimming removed 5 bases from V and 4 bases from J, with 12 bases in between.

Regarding this clonotype: A much larger clone differs by one base, so this may be a read error. The J gene is TRBJ2-1, the V gene TRBV11-2, with D possibly matching TRBD2 (6 bases). In germline, CDR1 is SGHAT, CDR2 FQNNGV. The CDR3 sequence is 15 residues long. The ends were cut back, 0 bases at V and 8 bases at J, with 14 bases in the middle. The CDR3 is CASSLEGRRADEQFF. The CDR3 nucleotides are TGTGCCAGCAGCTTAGAAGGCAGGAGGGCAGATGAGCAGTTCTTC.

This chain uses TRBV6-1 with TRBJ1-1; D unclear. V was pared by 7 bases and J by 5 bases, with 17 bases between. Germline lookup yields CDR1 MNHNS and CDR2 SASEGT. The CDR3 is 14 amino acids. The DNA of the CDR3 is TGTGCCAGCACCCGGGAGGGAGCCCGTACTGAAGCTTTCTTT. Translating it yields CASTREGARTEAFF.

This clonotype was found a few times. The chain combines TRBV12-3 or TRBV12-4 with TRBJ2-1; D may correspond to TRBD1 or TRBD2 (6 bases each). The CDR3 covers 15 residues. Trimming cost V 8 bases and J 3 bases, with 17 bases left between them. For the CDR3, the DNA is TGTGCCAGCGGATCCGGGGGCCACTTCTACAATGAGCAGTTCTTC. It codes for CASGSGGHFYNEQFF.